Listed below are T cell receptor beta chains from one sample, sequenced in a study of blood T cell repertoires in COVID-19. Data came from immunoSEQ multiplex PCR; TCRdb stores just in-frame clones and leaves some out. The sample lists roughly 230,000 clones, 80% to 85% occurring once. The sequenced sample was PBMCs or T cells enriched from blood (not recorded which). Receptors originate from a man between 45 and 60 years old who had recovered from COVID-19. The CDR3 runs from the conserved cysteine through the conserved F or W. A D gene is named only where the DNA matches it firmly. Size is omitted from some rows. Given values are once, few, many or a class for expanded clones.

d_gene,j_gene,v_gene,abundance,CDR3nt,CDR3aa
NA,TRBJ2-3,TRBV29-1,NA,TGCAGCGCGTTGGCCCCAGTTCCCACAGATACGCAGTATTTT,CSALAPVPTDTQYF
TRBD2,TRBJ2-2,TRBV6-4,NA,TGTGCCAGCAGTGCTACTAGCGGGGGGTCGAACACCGGGGAGCTGTTTTTT,CASSATSGGSNTGELFF
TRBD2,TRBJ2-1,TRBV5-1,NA,TGCGCCAGCAGGAGGGCGGTAGCGGGGGAGGAGGAGCAGTTCTTC,CASRRAVAGEEEQFF
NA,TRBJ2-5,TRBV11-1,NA,TGTGCCAGCAGAAGACAGCTTCAAGAGACCCAGTACTTC,CASRRQLQETQYF
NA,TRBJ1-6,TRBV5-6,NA,TGTGCCAGCAGCTTGGGCGGAGGGGATAATTCACCCCTCCACTTT,CASSLGGGDNSPLHF
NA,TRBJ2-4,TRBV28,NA,TGTGCCAGCAGTTCGCCAGGAATAGCCAAAAACATTCAGTACTTC,CASSSPGIAKNIQYF
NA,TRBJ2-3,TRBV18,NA,TGTGCCAGCTCACCCGAGAGGGCCAGGAGGCAGTATTTT,CASSPERARRQYF
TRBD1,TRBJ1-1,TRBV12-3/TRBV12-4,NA,TGTGCCAGCAGTCTTCAGGGGGATACTGAAGCTTTCTTT,CASSLQGDTEAFF
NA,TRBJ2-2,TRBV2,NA,TGTGCCAGCAGCAACAGGGACGCCGGGACCGGGGAGCTGTTTTTT,CASSNRDAGTGELFF
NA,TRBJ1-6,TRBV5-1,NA,TGCGCCAGCAGCGAACAGACAGACACGAATTCACCCCTCCACTTT,CASSEQTDTNSPLHF
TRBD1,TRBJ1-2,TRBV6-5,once,TGTGCCAGCAGCAGGGGGCAAGACTATGGCTACACCTTC,CASSRGQDYGYTF
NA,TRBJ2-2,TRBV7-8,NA,TGTGCCAGCAGCACCTCGGGAACCGGGGAGCTGTTTTTT,CASSTSGTGELFF
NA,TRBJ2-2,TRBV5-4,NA,TGTGCCAGCAGCGGTACCCAGGGTGTCGGGGAGCTGTTTTTT,CASSGTQGVGELFF
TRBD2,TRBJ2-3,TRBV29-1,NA,TGCAGCGCGTACAAGACTAGCGGGGCCACAGATACGCAGTATTTT,CSAYKTSGATDTQYF
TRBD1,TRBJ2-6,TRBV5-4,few,TGTGCCAGCAGCTTGGATTGGGGACAGGGAACTGGGGCCAACGTCCTGACTTTC,CASSLDWGQGTGANVLTF
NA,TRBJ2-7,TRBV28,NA,TGTGCCAGCACCGCGGGCAGGGGCGCTTACGAGCAGTACTTC,CASTAGRGAYEQYF
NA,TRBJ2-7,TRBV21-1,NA,TGTGCCAGCAGCAAAGGGGACAGGGAGAAATACGAGCAGTACTTC,CASSKGDREKYEQYF
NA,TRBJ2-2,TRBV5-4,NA,TGTGCCAGCAGCTTGTCAGGTCCTCTCCGCACCGGGGAGCTGTTTTTT,CASSLSGPLRTGELFF
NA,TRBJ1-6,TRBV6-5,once,TGTGCCAGCAAGTGGGGGGAGTCCTATAATTCACCCCTCCACTTT,CASKWGESYNSPLHF
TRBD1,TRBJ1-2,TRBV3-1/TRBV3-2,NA,TGTGCCAGCGGACAGGGTAATGGCTACACCTTC,CASGQGNGYTF
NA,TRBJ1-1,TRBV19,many,TGTGCCAGTAGTGCTCGGCAGGGGATGCACACTGAAGCTTTCTTT,CASSARQGMHTEAFF
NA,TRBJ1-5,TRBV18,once,TGTGCCAGCTCACCAGTCAGGGACTATCAGCCCCAGCATTTT,CASSPVRDYQPQHF
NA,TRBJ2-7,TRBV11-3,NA,TGTGCCAGCAGCCAGATGCGGGGTTATGAGCAGTACTTC,CASSQMRGYEQYF
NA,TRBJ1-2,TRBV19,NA,TGTGCCAGTAGTATGACAGACCATGGCTACACCTTC,CASSMTDHGYTF
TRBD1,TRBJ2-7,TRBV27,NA,TGTGCCAGCAGTTTCCCGACAGGGGACCCTTCCTACGAGCAGTACTTC,CASSFPTGDPSYEQYF
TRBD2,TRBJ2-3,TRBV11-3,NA,TGTGCCAGCAGCTCGGGACTAGCGGGAGGACCAACAGATACGCAGTATTTT,CASSSGLAGGPTDTQYF
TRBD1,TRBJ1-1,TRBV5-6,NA,TGTGCCAGCAGCTGGGGCGTAGGAGGGACAGGGTCTGAAGCTTTCTTT,CASSWGVGGTGSEAFF
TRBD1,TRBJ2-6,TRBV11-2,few,TGTGGATCGGGGGACAGGGGGACCACTGGGGCCAACGTCCTGACTTTC,CGSGDRGTTGANVLTF
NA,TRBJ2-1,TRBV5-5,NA,TGTGCCAGCAGCTCATCCTTACTTGAGCAGTTCTTC,CASSSSLLEQFF
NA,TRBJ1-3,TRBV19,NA,TGTGCCAGTACCAAAGAAAGGAGTCTGGGAAACACCATATATTTT,CASTKERSLGNTIYF
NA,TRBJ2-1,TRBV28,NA,TGTGCCAGCACCCCCGGAGGCCGCGATGAGCAGTTCTTC,CASTPGGRDEQFF
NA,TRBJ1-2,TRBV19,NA,TGTGCCAGTAGTCGCCTCCAGGGCAACTATGGCTACACCTTC,CASSRLQGNYGYTF
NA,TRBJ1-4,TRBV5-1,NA,TGCGCCAGCAGGGTACAGGAAAGGGGGGAAAAACTGTTTTTT,CASRVQERGEKLFF
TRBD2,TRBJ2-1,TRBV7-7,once,TGTGCTAGCAGCTCGGGACTAGCGGGGGGGGATGAGCAGTTCTTC,CASSSGLAGGDEQFF
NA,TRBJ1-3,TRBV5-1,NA,TGCGCCAGCAGCGCGGGGAACTTCGCTGGAAACACCATATATTTT,CASSAGNFAGNTIYF
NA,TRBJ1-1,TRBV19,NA,TGTGCCAGTAGTATAGACAGGGACACTGAAGCTTTCTTT,CASSIDRDTEAFF
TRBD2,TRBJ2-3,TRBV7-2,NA,TGTGCCAGCAGCACGGGACTAGCGGGCGGAGCAGATACGCAGTATTTT,CASSTGLAGGADTQYF
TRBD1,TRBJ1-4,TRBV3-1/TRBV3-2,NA,TGTGCCAGCAGCCAAGGTGGACAGGGCGGCGAAAAACTGTTTTTT,CASSQGGQGGEKLFF
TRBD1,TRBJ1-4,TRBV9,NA,TGTGCCAGCAGCAAGGACAGGGGCTTGGAAAAACTGTTTTTT,CASSKDRGLEKLFF
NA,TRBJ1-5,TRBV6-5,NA,TGTGCCAGCAATATGGACCGGGGGGATCAGCCCCAGCATTTT,CASNMDRGDQPQHF
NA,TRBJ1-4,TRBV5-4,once,TGTGCCAGCAGCTCTGTAGACAGACCTAATGAAAAACTGTTTTTT,CASSSVDRPNEKLFF
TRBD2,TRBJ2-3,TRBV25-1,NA,TGTGCCAGCAGTCGAGCGGGAGGACCCAGGGGTACGCAGTATTTT,CASSRAGGPRGTQYF
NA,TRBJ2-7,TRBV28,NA,TGTGCCAGCAGTTTCGCTAGTAGCTCCTACGAGCAGTACTTC,CASSFASSSYEQYF
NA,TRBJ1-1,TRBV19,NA,TGTGCCAGTAGTGCGGGGCGGATTGAAGCTTTCTTT,CASSAGRIEAFF
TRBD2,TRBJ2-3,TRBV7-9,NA,TGTGCCAGCAGCTTGGGACTAGCGGGGCGCCGCACAGATACGCAGTATTTT,CASSLGLAGRRTDTQYF